This T cell receptor beta chain appears in the sequencing data of a study of T cell clonality in common variable immunodeficiency. The CDR3 is 15 amino acids. CDR1 SNHLY and CDR2 FYNNEI come from the germline V gene. The germline V and J ends were trimmed by 5 bases and 4 bases, with 18 bases remaining between them. Sequencing was performed with immunoSEQ multiplex PCR; in TCRdb, only in-frame clones are kept and a portion is missing. In total the sample includes about 34,000 clones, none of them seen once. The study's findings and limits: CVID patient heterogeneity limited repertoire-clinical complication correlations. Fewer deletions and N-nucleotide insertions were reportedly seen in common variable immunodeficiency TCR beta sequences. Fewer TCRbeta clones were shared among CVID subjects than controls. Compared with healthy controls, CVID subjects showed increased TCRbeta clonality, mostly in about a third.

This clone has only a few counts. Antigen unknown. The read comes to an end 3 residues before the CDR3 does, leaving the germline J gene to fill in the end. The sequencing input was peripheral blood mononuclear cells. This receptor was obtained from a human donor with common variable immunodeficiency. This chain links TRBV2 with TRBJ2-7; no reliable D call. CDR3 bases read: TGTGCCAGCAGTTCGACACGGCCCATCCCTTACGAG. It is translated as CASSSTRPIPYE. The whole CDR3 is CASSSTRPIPYEQYF.